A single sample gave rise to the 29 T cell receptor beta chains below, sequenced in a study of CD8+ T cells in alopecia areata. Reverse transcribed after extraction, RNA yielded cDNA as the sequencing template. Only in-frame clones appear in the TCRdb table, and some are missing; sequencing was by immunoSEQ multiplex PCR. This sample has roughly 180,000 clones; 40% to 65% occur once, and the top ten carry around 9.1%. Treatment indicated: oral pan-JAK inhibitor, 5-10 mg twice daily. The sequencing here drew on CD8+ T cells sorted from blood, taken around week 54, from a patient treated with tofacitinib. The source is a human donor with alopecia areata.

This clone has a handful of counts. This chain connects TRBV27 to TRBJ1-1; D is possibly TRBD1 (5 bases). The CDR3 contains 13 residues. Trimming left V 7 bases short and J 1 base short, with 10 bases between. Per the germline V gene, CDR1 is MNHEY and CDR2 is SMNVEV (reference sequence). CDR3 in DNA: TGTGCCAGCAAGGGACTGTGGAACACTGAAGCTTTCTTT. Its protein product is CASKGLWNTEAFF.

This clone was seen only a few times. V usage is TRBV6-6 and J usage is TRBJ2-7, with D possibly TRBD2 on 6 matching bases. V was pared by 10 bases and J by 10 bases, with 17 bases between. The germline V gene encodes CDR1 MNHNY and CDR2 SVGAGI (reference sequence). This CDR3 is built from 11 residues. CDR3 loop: CATELGGLQYF. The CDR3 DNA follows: TGTGCCACCGAACTGGGGGGTCTCCAGTACTTC.

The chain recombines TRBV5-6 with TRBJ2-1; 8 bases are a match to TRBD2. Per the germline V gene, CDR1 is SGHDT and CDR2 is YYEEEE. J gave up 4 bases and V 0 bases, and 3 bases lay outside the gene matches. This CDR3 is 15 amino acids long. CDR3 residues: CASSLAVAGYNEQFF. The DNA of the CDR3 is TGTGCCAGCAGCTTGGCGGTAGCGGGATACAATGAGCAGTTCTTC.

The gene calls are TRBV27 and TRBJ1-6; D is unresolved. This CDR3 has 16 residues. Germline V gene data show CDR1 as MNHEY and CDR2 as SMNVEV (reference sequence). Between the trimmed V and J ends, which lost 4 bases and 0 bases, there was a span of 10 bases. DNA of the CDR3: TGTGCCAGCAGTTCAGTCGGGCCCTCCTATAATTCACCCCTCCACTTT. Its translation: CASSSVGPSYNSPLHF.

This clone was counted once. The CDR3 nucleotides read TGTGCCAGCAGCATTGATAGCGGGGGGAGCTCCTACGAGCAGTACTTC. It codes for CASSIDSGGSSYEQYF. The V gene is TRBV5-4, the J gene TRBJ2-7; 10 nucleotides agree with TRBD2. CDR3 size: 16 residues. CDR1 is SGHNT and CDR2 is YYREEE in the germline V gene (reference sequence). V shed 4 bases, J shed 0 bases, and the junction held 7 bases outside the gene matches.

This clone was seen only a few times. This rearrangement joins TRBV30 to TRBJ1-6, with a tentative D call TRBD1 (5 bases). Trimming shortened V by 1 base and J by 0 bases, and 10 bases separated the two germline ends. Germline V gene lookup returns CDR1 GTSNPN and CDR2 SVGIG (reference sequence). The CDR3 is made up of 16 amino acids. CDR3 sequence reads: CAWSAPQGSYNSPLHF. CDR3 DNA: TGTGCCTGGAGTGCCCCCCAGGGCTCCTATAATTCACCCCTCCACTTT.

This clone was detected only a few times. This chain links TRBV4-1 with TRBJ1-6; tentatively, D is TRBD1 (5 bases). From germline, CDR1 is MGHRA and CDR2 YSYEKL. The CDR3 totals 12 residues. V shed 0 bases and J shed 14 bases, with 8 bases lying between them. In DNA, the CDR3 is TGCGCCAGCAGCCAAGACAGGGAGGCCCTCCACTTT. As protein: CASSQDREALHF.

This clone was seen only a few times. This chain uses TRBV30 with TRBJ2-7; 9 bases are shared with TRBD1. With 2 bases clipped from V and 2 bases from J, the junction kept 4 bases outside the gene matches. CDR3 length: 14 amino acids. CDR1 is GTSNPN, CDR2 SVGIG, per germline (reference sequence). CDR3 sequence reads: CAWSPDRGAYEQYF. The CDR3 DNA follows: TGTGCCTGGAGTCCCGACAGGGGGGCCTACGAGCAGTACTTC.

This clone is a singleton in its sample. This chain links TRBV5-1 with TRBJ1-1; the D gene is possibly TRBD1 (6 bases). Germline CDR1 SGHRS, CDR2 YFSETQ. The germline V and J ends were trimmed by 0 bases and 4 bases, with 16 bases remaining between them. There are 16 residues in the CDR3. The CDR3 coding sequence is TGCGCCAGCAGCTTGGAGTTGGGGGGGCAAGGCACTGAAGCTTTCTTT. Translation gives CASSLELGGQGTEAFF.

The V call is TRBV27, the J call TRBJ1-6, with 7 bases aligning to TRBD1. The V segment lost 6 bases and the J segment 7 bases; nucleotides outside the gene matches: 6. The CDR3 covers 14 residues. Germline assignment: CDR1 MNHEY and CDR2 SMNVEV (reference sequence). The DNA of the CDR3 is TGTGCCAGCAGGAGAAGGGGGCGCAATTCACCCCTCCACTTT. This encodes CASRRRGRNSPLHF.

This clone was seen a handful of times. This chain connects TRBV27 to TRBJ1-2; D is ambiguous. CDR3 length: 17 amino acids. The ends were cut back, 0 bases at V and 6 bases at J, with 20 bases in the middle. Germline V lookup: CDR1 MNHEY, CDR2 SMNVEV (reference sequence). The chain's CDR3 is CASSLSHGEDIYHGYTF. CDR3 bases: TGTGCCAGCAGTTTATCCCATGGGGAGGATATTTACCATGGCTACACCTTC.

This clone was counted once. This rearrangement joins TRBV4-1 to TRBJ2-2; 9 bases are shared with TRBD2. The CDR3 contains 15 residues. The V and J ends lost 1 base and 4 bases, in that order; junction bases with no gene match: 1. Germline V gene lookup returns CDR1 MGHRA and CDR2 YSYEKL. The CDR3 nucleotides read TGCGCCAGCAGCCAAGTGCGGGGGGGCACCGGGGAGCTGTTTTTT. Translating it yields CASSQVRGGTGELFF.

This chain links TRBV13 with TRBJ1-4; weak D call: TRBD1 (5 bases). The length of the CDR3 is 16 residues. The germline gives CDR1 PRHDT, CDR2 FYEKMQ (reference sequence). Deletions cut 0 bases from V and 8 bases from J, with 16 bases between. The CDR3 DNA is TGTGCCAGCAGCTTAGGTTTGGGGGAACAGGAGGAAAAACTGTTTTTT. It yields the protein CASSLGLGEQEEKLFF. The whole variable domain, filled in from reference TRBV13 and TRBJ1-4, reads AAGVIQSPRHLIKEKRETATLKCYPIPRHDTVYWYQQGPGQDPQFLISFYEKMQSDKGSIPDRFSAQQFSDYHSELNMSSLELGDSALYFCASSLGLGEQEEKLFFGSGTQLSVL.

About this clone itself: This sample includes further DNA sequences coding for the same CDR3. The CDR3 coding sequence is TGCGCCAGCAGCCAAGGACTAGCTGGGTCCTACGAGCAGTACTTC. Protein: CASSQGLAGSYEQYF. This chain connects TRBV4-3 to TRBJ2-7, with 7 bases identical to TRBD2. Germline CDR1 reads LGHNA; CDR2 reads YSLEER. J was trimmed by 1 base and V by 1 base; bases with no gene match: 4. The CDR3 spans 15 residues.

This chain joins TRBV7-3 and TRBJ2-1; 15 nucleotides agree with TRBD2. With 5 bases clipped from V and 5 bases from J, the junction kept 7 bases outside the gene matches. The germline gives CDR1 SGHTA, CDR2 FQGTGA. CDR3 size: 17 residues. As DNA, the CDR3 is TGTGCCAGCAGCCCCCGGACTAGCGGGGGGGACCACAATGAGCAGTTCTTC. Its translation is CASSPRTSGGDHNEQFF.

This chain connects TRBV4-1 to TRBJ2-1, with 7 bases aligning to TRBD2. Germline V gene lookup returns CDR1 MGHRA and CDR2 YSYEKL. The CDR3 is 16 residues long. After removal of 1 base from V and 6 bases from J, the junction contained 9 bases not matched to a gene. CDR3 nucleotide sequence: TGCGCCAGCAGCCAAGTAGGACTAGTCGGAGTCAATGAGCAGTTCTTC. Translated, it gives CASSQVGLVGVNEQFF.

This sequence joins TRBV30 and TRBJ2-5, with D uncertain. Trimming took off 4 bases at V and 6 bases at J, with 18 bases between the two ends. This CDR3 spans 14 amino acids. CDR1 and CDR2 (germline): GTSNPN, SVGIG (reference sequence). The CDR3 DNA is TGTGCCTGGAATTTTGGAAAGGTGGGGAAGACCCAGTACTTC. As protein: CAWNFGKVGKTQYF.

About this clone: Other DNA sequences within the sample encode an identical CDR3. The CDR3 sequence: CASSVVGGTDTQYF. The CDR3 coding sequence is TGTGCCAGCAGCGTGGTAGGGGGCACAGATACGCAGTATTTT. The chain couples TRBV9 to TRBJ2-3; a weak D match, TRBD1 (5 bases). Germline CDR1 and CDR2: SGDLS and YYNGEE. The CDR3 contains 14 residues. V was clipped by 2 bases and J by 1 base, with 8 bases between them.

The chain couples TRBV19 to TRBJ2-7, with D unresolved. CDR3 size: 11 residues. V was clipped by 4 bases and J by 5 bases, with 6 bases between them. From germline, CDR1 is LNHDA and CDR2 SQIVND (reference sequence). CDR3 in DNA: TGTGCCAGTAGTACCGTGAACGAGCAGTACTTC. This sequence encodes CASSTVNEQYF. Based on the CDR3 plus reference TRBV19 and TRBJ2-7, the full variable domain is DGGITQSPKYLFRKEGQNVTLSCEQNLNHDAMYWYRQDPGQGLRLIYYSQIVNDFQKGDIAEGYSVSREKKESFPLTVTSAQKNPTAFYLCASSTVNEQYFGPGTRLTVT.

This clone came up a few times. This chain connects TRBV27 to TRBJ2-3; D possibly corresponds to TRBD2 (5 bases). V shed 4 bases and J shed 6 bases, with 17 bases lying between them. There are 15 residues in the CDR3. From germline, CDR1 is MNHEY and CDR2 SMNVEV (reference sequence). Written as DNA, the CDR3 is TGTGCCAGCAGTTCCCGCTGGAGGAACCTGGATACGCAGTATTTT. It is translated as CASSSRWRNLDTQYF.

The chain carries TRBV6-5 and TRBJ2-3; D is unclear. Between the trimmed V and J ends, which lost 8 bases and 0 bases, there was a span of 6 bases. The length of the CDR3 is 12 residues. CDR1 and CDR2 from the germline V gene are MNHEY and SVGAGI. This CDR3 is CASQSSTDTQYF. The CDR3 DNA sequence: TGTGCCAGCCAGTCTAGCACAGATACGCAGTATTTT.

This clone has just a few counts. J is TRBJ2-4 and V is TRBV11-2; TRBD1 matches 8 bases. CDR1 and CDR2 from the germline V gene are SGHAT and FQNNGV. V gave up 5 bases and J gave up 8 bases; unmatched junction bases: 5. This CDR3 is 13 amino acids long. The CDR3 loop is CASSALTGDIQYF. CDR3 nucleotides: TGTGCCAGCAGCGCACTGACAGGGGACATTCAGTACTTC.

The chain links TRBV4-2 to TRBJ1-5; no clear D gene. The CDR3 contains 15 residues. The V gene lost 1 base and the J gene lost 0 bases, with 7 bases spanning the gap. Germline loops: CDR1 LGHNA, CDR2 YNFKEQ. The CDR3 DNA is TGTGCCAGCAGCCAAGTGGGCCTTAGCAATCAGCCCCAGCATTTT. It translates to CASSQVGLSNQPQHF.

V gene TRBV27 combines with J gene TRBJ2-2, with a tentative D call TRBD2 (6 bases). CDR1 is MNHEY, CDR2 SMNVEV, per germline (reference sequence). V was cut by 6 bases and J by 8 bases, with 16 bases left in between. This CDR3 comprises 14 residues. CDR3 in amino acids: CASSPWRGSGELFF. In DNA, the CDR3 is TGTGCCAGCAGCCCTTGGCGGGGCTCAGGGGAGCTGTTTTTT.

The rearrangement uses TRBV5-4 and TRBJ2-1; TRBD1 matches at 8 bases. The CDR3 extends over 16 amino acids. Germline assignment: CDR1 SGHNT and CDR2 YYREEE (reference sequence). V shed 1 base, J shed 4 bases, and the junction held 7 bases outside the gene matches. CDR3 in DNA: TGTGCCAGCAGCTTGCCCGGACAGGGCGGGTACAATGAGCAGTTCTTC. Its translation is CASSLPGQGGYNEQFF.

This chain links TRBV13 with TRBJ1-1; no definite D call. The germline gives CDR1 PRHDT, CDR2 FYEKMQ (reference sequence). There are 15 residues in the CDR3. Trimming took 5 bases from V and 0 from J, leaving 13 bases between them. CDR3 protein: CASSQSGSMNTEAFF. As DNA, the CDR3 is TGTGCCAGCAGCCAATCGGGGAGCATGAACACTGAAGCTTTCTTT.

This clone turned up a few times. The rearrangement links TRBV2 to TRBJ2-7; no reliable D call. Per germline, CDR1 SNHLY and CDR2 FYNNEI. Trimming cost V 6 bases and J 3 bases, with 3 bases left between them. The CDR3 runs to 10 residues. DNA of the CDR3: TGTGCCAGCAGCTTCTACGAGCAGTACTTC. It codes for CASSFYEQYF.

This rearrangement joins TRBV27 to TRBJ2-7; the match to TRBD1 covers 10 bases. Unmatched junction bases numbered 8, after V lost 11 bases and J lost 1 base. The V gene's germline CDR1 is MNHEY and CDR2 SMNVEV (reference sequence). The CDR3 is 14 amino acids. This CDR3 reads CAGVDRGKSYEQYF. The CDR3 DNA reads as TGTGCCGGCGTGGACAGGGGGAAATCCTACGAGCAGTACTTC.

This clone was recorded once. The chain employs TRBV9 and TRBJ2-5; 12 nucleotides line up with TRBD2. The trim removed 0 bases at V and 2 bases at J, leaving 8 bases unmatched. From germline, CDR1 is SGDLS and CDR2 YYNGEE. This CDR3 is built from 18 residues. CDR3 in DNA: TGTGCCAGCAGCGTAGCCCCTAGCGGGGGGGCGAGTCAAGAGACCCAGTACTTC. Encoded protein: CASSVAPSGGASQETQYF. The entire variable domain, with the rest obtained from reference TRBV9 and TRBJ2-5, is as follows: DSGVTQTPKHLITATGQRVTLRCSPRSGDLSVYWYQQSLDQGLQFLIQYYNGEERAKGNILERFSAQQFPDLHSELNLSSLELGDSALYFCASSVAPSGGASQETQYFGPGTRLLVL.